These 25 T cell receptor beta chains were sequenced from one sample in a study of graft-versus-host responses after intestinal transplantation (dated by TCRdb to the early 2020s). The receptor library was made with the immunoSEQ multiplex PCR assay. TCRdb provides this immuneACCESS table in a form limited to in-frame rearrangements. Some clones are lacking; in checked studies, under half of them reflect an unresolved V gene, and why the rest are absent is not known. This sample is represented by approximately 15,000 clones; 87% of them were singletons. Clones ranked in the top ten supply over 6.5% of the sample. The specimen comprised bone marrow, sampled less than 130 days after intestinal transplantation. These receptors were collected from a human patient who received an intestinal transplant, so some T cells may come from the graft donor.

The CDR3 protein is CASSYHVGSYEQYF. In DNA, the CDR3 is TGTGCCAGCAGTTACCACGTTGGGTCCTACGAGCAGTACTTC. The chain links TRBV6-5 to TRBJ2-7; no clear D. This CDR3 comprises 14 residues. V lost 2 bases and J 1 base, leaving 9 bases between the germline ends. CDR1 MNHEY and CDR2 SVGAGI come from the germline V gene.

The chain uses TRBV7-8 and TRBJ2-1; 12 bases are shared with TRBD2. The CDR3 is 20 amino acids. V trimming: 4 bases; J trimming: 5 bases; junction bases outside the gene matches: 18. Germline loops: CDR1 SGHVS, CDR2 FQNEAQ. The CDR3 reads CASSWTSGERYIELDNEQFF. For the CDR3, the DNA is TGTGCCAGCAGCTGGACTAGCGGGGAGAGGTATATTGAGTTGGACAATGAGCAGTTCTTC.

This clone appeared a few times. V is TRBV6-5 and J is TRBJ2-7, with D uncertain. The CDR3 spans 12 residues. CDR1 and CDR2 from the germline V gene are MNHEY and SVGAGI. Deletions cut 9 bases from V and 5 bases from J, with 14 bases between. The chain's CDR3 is CARSLITNEQYF. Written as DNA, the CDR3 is TGTGCCAGGTCCCTAATTACGAACGAGCAGTACTTC.

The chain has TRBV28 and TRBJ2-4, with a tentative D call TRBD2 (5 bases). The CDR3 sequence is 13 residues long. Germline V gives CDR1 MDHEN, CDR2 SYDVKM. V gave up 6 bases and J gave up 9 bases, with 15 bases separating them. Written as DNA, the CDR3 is TGTGCCAGCAGGGACTTTTATAATGGCATTCAGTACTTC. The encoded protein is CASRDFYNGIQYF.

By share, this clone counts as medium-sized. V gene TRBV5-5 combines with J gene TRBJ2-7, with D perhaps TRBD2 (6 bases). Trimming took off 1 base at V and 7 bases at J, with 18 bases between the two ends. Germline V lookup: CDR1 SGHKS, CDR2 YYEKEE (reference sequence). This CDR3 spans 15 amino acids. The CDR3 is CASSLRDSSVREQYF. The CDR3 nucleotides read TGTGCCAGCAGCTTGAGGGACTCTTCTGTTCGGGAGCAGTACTTC.

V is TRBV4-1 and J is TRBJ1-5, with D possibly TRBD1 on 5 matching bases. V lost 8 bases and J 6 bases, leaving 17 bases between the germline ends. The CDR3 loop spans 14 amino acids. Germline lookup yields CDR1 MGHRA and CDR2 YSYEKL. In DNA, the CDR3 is TGCGCCAGCTCGCGGACACTCTTAACTCAGCCCCAGCATTTT. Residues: CASSRTLLTQPQHF.

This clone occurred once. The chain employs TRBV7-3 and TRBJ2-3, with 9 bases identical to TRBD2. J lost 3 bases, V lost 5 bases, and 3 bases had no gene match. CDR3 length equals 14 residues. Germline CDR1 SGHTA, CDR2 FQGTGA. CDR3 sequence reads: CASSPSGVTDTQYF. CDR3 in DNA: TGTGCCAGCAGCCCTAGCGGGGTAACAGATACGCAGTATTTT.

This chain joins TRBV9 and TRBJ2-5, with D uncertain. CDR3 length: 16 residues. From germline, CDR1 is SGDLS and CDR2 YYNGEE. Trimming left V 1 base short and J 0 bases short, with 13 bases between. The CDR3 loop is CASSVSPSRYQETQYF. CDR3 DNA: TGTGCCAGCAGCGTAAGCCCCTCTCGTTACCAAGAGACCCAGTACTTC.

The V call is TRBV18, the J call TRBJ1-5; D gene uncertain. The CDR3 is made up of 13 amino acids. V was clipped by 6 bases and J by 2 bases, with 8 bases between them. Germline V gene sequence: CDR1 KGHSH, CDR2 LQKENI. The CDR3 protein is CASSEMGNQPQHF. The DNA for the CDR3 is TGTGCCAGCTCCGAGATGGGCAATCAGCCCCAGCATTTT.

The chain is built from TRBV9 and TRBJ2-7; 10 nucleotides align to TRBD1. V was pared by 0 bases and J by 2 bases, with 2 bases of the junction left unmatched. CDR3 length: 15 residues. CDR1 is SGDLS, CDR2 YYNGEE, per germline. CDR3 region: CASSVGGTGAYEQYF. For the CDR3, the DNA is TGTGCCAGCAGCGTAGGAGGGACAGGGGCCTACGAGCAGTACTTC.

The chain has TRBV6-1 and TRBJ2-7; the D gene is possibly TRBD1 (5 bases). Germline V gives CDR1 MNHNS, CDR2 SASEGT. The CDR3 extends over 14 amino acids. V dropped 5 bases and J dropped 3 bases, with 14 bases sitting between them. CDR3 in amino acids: CASSLGSGIYEQYF. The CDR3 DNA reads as TGTGCCAGCAGTCTCGGGTCAGGGATCTACGAGCAGTACTTC.

The CDR3 nucleotides are TGTGCCAGTAGTATAGGCTCCGGGACTAGCGGATATTACGAGCAGTACTTC. This translates into CASSIGSGTSGYYEQYF. The chain employs TRBV19 and TRBJ2-7; 11 bases are shared with TRBD2. This CDR3 spans 17 amino acids. Per germline, CDR1 LNHDA and CDR2 SQIVND (reference sequence). Losses at the gene ends were 1 base for V and 4 bases for J; bases not matched to a gene: 9.

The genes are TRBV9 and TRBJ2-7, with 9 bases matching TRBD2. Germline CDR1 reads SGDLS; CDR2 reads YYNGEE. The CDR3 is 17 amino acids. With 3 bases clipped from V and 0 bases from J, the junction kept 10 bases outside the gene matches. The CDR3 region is CASSEGAIAGASYEQYF. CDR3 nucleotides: TGTGCCAGCAGCGAGGGGGCGATAGCGGGAGCCTCCTACGAGCAGTACTTC.

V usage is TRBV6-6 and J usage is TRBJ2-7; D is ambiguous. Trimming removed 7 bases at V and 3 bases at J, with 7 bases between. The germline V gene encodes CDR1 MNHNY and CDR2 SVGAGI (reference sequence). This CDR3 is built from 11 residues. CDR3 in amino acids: CASTDGYEQYF. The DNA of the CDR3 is TGTGCCAGCACGGACGGCTACGAGCAGTACTTC.

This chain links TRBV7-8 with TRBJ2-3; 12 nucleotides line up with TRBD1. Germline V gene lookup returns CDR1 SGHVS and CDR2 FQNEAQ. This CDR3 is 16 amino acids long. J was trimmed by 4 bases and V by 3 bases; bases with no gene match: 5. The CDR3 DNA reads TGTGCCAGCAGCTTCTCCGGGACAGGGGGCGCAGATACGCAGTATTTT. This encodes CASSFSGTGGADTQYF.

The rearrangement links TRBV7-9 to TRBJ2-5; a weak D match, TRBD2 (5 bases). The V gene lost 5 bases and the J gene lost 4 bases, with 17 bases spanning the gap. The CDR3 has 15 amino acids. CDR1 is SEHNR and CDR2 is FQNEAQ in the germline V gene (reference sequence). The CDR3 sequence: CASSLGVGSRETQYF. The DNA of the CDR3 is TGTGCCAGCAGCCTAGGTGTGGGGAGCAGAGAGACCCAGTACTTC.

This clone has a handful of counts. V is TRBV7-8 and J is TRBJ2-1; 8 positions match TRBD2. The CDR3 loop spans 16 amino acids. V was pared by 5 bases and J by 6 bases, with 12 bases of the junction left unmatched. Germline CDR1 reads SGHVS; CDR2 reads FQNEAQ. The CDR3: CASSPGGQVGTNEQFF. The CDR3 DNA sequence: TGTGCCAGCAGCCCGGGAGGGCAGGTGGGTACCAATGAGCAGTTCTTC. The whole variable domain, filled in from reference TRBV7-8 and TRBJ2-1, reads GAGVSQSPRYKVAKRGQDVALRCDPISGHVSLFWYQQALGQGPEFLTYFQNEAQLDKSGLPSDRFFAERPEGSVSTLKIQRTQQEDSAVYLCASSPGGQVGTNEQFFGPGTRLTVL.

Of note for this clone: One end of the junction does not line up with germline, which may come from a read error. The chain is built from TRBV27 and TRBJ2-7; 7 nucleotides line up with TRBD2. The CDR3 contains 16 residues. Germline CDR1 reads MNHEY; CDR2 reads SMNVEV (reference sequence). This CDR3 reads CASSLKSGTGLREQYF. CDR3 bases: TGTGCCAGTAGTTTAAAGAGCGGGACCGGACTACGCGAGCAGTACTTC.

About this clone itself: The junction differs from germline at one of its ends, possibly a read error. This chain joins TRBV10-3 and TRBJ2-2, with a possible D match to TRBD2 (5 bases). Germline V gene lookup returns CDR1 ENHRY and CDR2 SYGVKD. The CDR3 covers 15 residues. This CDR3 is CAISEPLLPSRGAVF. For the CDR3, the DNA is TGTGCCATCAGTGAGCCTCTCCTACCGTCCCGGGGAGCTGTTTTT.

This CDR3 is CASSYQAGGSYEQYF. The CDR3 coding sequence is TGTGCCAGCAGTTACCAGGCAGGGGGCTCCTACGAGCAGTACTTC. The V call is TRBV6-6, the J call TRBJ2-7, with TRBD1 identical over 7 bases. The CDR3 extends over 15 amino acids. CDR1 and CDR2 (germline): MNHNY, SVGAGI (reference sequence). The V gene end was trimmed by 2 bases and the J gene end by 0 bases; junction bases not matched to a gene: 4.

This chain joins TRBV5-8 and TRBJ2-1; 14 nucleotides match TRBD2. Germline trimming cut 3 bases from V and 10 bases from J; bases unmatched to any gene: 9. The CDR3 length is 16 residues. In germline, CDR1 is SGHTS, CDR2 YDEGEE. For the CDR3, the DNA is TGTGCCAGCAGCTGGCAGACTAGCGGGAGGGTGAAAGAGCAGTTCTTC. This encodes CASSWQTSGRVKEQFF.

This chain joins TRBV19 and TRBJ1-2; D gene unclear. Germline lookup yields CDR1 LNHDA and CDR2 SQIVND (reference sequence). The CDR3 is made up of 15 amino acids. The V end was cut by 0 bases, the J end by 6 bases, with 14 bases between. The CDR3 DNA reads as TGTGCCAGTAGTATAGATCACGAAGGGCTGGATGGCTACACCTTC. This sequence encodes CASSIDHEGLDGYTF.

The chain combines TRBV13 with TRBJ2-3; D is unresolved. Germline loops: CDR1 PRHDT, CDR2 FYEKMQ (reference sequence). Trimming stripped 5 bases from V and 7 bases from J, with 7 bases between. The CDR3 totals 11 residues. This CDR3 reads CASSALNTQYF. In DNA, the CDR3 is TGTGCCAGCAGCGCACTCAATACGCAGTATTTT.

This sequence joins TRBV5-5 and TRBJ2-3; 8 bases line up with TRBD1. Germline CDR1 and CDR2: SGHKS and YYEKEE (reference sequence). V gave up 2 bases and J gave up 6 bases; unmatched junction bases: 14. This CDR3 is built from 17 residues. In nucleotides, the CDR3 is TGTGCCAGCAGCTTATTCCCGGACAGGGTTACTATTGATACGCAGTATTTT. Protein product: CASSLFPDRVTIDTQYF. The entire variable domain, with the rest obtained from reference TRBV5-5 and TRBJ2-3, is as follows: DAGVTQSPTHLIKTRGQQVTLRCSPISGHKSVSWYQQVLGQGPQFIFQYYEKEERGRGNFPDRFSARQFPNYSSELNVNALLLGDSALYLCASSLFPDRVTIDTQYFGPGTRLTVL.

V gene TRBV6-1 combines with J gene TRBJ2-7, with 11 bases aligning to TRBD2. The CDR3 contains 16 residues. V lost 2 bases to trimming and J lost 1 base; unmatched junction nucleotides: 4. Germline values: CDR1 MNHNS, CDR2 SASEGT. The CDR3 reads CASSERGTSGSYEQYF. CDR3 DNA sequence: TGTGCCAGCAGTGAAAGGGGGACTAGCGGTTCCTACGAGCAGTACTTC.